The 21 T cell receptor beta chains listed next were all sequenced from one sample in a study of cytomegalovirus exposure and HLA in healthy donors (dated by TCRdb to between 2016 and 2019). The library was produced with the immunoSEQ multiplex PCR assay. A mixture of 60 forward primers for TCR Vbeta segments and 13 reverse primers for TCR Jbeta segments was used in the multiplex PCR. Not all clones reach the TCRdb copy of this immuneACCESS table, which keeps in-frame sequences only. Checked studies attribute under half of the gap to unresolved V genes and leave the rest unexplained. This sample's listing comprises approximately 140,000 clones. Of the sample, roughly 1.6% is held by the ten largest clones. The source material was PBMCs. These receptors originate from a woman aged 45-65 years in good health and CMV-seronegative.

This chain joins TRBV5-1 and TRBJ2-5; 7 bases line up with TRBD2. The V gene end was trimmed by 0 bases and the J gene end by 2 bases; junction bases not matched to a gene: 7. The germline V gene encodes CDR1 SGHRS and CDR2 YFSETQ. This CDR3 is built from 16 residues. CDR3 nucleotides: TGCGCCAGCAGCTTGGGGCCTAGCGGCCTACAAGAGACCCAGTACTTC. Translating gives CASSLGPSGLQETQYF. Variable domain in full (rest from reference TRBV5-1 and TRBJ2-5): KAGVTQTPRYLIKTRGQQVTLSCSPISGHRSVSWYQQTPGQGLQFLFEYFSETQRNKGNFPGRFSGRQFSNSRSEMNVSTLELGDSALYLCASSLGPSGLQETQYFGPGTRLLVL.

The CDR3 spells CASSQRLVSSTDTQYF. CDR3 nucleotides: TGCGCCAGCAGCCAAAGACTAGTATCTAGCACAGATACGCAGTATTTT. V usage is TRBV5-1 and J usage is TRBJ2-3, with a tentative D call TRBD2 (6 bases). There are 16 residues in the CDR3. Trimming cost V 4 bases and J 0 bases, with 15 bases left between them. The germline CDR1 and CDR2 sequences are SGHRS and YFSETQ.

This chain links TRBV28 with TRBJ2-5, with 8 bases that match TRBD1. CDR3 length: 15 residues. Germline values: CDR1 MDHEN, CDR2 SYDVKM. V gave up 5 bases and J gave up 5 bases; unmatched junction bases: 10. This chain's CDR3 is CASSPRTGIIETQYF. In DNA form, the CDR3 reads TGTGCCAGCAGTCCCCGGACAGGGATTATTGAGACCCAGTACTTC.

This rearrangement joins TRBV28 to TRBJ1-1, with 7 bases that match TRBD1. V was clipped by 3 bases and J by 11 bases; unmatched bases: 9. The germline V gene has CDR1 MDHEN and CDR2 SYDVKM. The CDR3 covers 13 residues. As DNA, the CDR3 is TGTGCCAGCAGTTTCCAGGGGGGCTCCTCGGCTTTCTTT. Protein: CASSFQGGSSAFF. The whole variable domain, remainder taken from reference TRBV28 and TRBJ1-1, is DVKVTQSSRYLVKRTGEKVFLECVQDMDHENMFWYRQDPGLGLRLIYFSYDVKMKEKGDIPEGYSVSREKKERFSLILESASTNQTSMYLCASSFQGGSSAFFGQGTRLTVV.

The rearrangement links TRBV5-4 to TRBJ2-7; the D gene is possibly TRBD2 (6 bases). Germline V lookup: CDR1 SGHNT, CDR2 YYREEE (reference sequence). The germline V and J ends were trimmed by 4 bases and 0 bases, with 14 bases remaining between them. The CDR3 consists of 15 residues. DNA of the CDR3: TGTGCCAGCAGCCCGTGGGACGGGAGCTCCTACGAGCAGTACTTC. This translates into CASSPWDGSSYEQYF.

The chain recombines TRBV6-6 with TRBJ1-5, with D tentatively TRBD1 (5 bases). CDR1 and CDR2 (germline): MNHNY, SVGAGI (reference sequence). The length of the CDR3 is 11 residues. V gave up 6 bases and J gave up 8 bases, with 8 bases separating them. The CDR3 coding sequence is TGTGCCAGCAGCTCGGGGGAGCCCCAGCATTTT. As protein: CASSSGEPQHF.

The V and J genes are TRBV7-3 and TRBJ2-3, with TRBD2 matching over 11 bases. Trimming at V came to 0 bases and at J to 3 bases, leaving 8 bases not matched to a gene. Germline V gives CDR1 SGHTA, CDR2 FQGTGA. The CDR3 is 18 residues long. CDR3 amino acids: CASSLTPLPSGGTDTQYF. The CDR3 DNA reads as TGTGCCAGCAGCTTAACCCCCCTCCCTAGCGGGGGGACAGATACGCAGTATTTT.

The rearrangement uses TRBV7-8 and TRBJ2-5; TRBD1 might be the D (5 bases). Between the trimmed V and J ends, which lost 1 base and 4 bases, there was a span of 10 bases. The V gene's germline CDR1 is SGHVS and CDR2 FQNEAQ. CDR3 length equals 14 residues. The chain's CDR3 is CASSLVSTAETQYF. The CDR3 coding sequence is TGTGCCAGCAGCTTAGTGTCGACAGCAGAGACCCAGTACTTC.

The chain uses TRBV5-4 and TRBJ1-2; 7 bases are shared with TRBD1. J gave up 4 bases and V 4 bases, and 7 bases lay outside the gene matches. Germline V lookup: CDR1 SGHNT, CDR2 YYREEE (reference sequence). This CDR3 has 14 amino acids. The CDR3 loop is CASSPLTGSYGYTF. The CDR3 DNA is TGTGCCAGCAGCCCGTTGACAGGGAGCTATGGCTACACCTTC.

The chain links TRBV7-9 to TRBJ2-1; weak D call: TRBD1 (5 bases). Germline V lookup: CDR1 SEHNR, CDR2 FQNEAQ (reference sequence). The V and J ends lost 5 bases and 10 bases respectively, with 21 bases between them. The CDR3 is 15 amino acids. CDR3 in amino acids: CASSNLAGSIGEQFF. For the CDR3, the DNA is TGTGCCAGCAGCAACCTCGCAGGGTCAATCGGGGAGCAGTTCTTC.

The chain has TRBV5-1 and TRBJ2-7, with TRBD1 matching over 7 bases. J gave up 2 bases and V 1 base, and 6 bases lay outside the gene matches. Germline CDR1 reads SGHRS; CDR2 reads YFSETQ. The CDR3 extends over 15 amino acids. CDR3 region: CASSLSGTVAYEQYF. The CDR3 DNA sequence: TGCGCCAGCAGCTTGAGTGGGACAGTTGCCTACGAGCAGTACTTC. The entire variable domain, with the rest obtained from reference TRBV5-1 and TRBJ2-7, is as follows: KAGVTQTPRYLIKTRGQQVTLSCSPISGHRSVSWYQQTPGQGLQFLFEYFSETQRNKGNFPGRFSGRQFSNSRSEMNVSTLELGDSALYLCASSLSGTVAYEQYFGPGTRLTVT.

The chain carries TRBV7-9 and TRBJ2-1; TRBD1 aligns across 9 bases. V lost 2 bases to trimming and J lost 5 bases; unmatched junction nucleotides: 7. The CDR3 loop spans 16 amino acids. Germline CDR1 reads SEHNR; CDR2 reads FQNEAQ (reference sequence). CDR3 coding DNA: TGTGCCAGCAGCTTAAGACAGGGGGGAGAGGACAATGAGCAGTTCTTC. It specifies CASSLRQGGEDNEQFF.

The chain uses TRBV5-4 and TRBJ1-3; TRBD1 agrees at 9 bases. V lost 5 bases, J lost 0 bases, and 3 bases stayed unmatched. The CDR3 spans 15 residues. The germline gives CDR1 SGHNT, CDR2 YYREEE (reference sequence). CDR3 DNA sequence: TGTGCCAGCAGTTCGGGACAGGGCTCTGGAAACACCATATATTTT. It specifies CASSSGQGSGNTIYF.

This chain joins TRBV10-1 and TRBJ2-2; 8 nucleotides match TRBD1. This CDR3 contains 18 residues. CDR1 WNHNN and CDR2 SYGVQD come from the germline V gene (reference sequence). With V trimmed by 10 bases and J by 3 bases, 19 bases remained unmatched. CDR3 nucleotides: TGCGCCACCAAGGGGCAAAGTGGACAGGGTTTAGACACCGGGGAGCTGTTTTTT. This sequence encodes CATKGQSGQGLDTGELFF.

Here the CDR3 DNA reads TGCAGCGTTGTATATTGGCTGGAAGCTTTCTTT. This codes for CSVVYWLEAFF. This sequence joins TRBV29-1 and TRBJ1-1; D remains unclear. Germline CDR1 reads SQVTM; CDR2 reads ANQGSEA. Trimming shortened V by 4 bases and J by 8 bases, and 11 bases separated the two germline ends. The CDR3 runs to 11 residues.

As for this clone: A read error may produce the germline difference seen at one junction end. CDR3 amino acids: CASNLVGTSGSKDTQYF. The DNA of the CDR3 is TGTGCCAGCAACTTAGTTGGGACTAGCGGGAGCAAAGATACGCAGTATTTT. The rearrangement uses TRBV7-9 and TRBJ2-3; 14 positions match TRBD2. The CDR3 is 17 amino acids. In germline, CDR1 is SEHNR, CDR2 FQNEAQ (reference sequence).

The chain links TRBV10-3 to TRBJ1-4; tentative D call: TRBD1 (5 bases). The CDR3 is 15 residues long. Germline V gene lookup returns CDR1 ENHRY and CDR2 SYGVKD. V lost 0 bases to trimming and J lost 5 bases, with 10 bases between them. The CDR3 nucleotides are TGTGCCATCAGTGAGTCGAATCGACAGAATGAAAAACTGTTTTTT. It encodes CAISESNRQNEKLFF.

The chain couples TRBV6-5 to TRBJ1-1; the D gene is possibly TRBD1 (5 bases). V lost 7 bases and J 3 bases, leaving 15 bases between the germline ends. From germline, CDR1 is MNHEY and CDR2 SVGAGI. The CDR3 runs to 14 residues. CDR3 loop: CASTDSGGYTEAFF. CDR3 in DNA: TGTGCCAGCACCGATTCGGGGGGTTACACTGAAGCTTTCTTT.

This chain connects TRBV6-1 to TRBJ2-1; 7 nucleotides agree with TRBD2. The ends lost 6 bases at V and 9 bases at J; junction bases unmatched: 8. The germline V gene encodes CDR1 MNHNS and CDR2 SASEGT. The CDR3 runs to 13 residues. In nucleotides, the CDR3 is TGTGCCAGCAGCCGAACTAGCGTTGGTGAGCAGTTCTTC. Its translation: CASSRTSVGEQFF.

As concerns this clone: The same CDR3 also results from other DNA sequences found in this sample. The chain couples TRBV28 to TRBJ1-1, with 7 bases matching TRBD1. The germline V gene encodes CDR1 MDHEN and CDR2 SYDVKM. V was clipped by 4 bases and J by 4 bases; unmatched bases: 0. This CDR3 is built from 12 residues. Here the CDR3 reads CASSSGGTEAFF. For the CDR3, the DNA is TGTGCCAGCAGTTCAGGGGGCACTGAAGCTTTCTTT.

This chain joins TRBV18 and TRBJ1-3; 7 bases fit TRBD1. Germline lookup yields CDR1 KGHSH and CDR2 LQKENI. This CDR3 has 18 amino acids. Trimming cost V 6 bases and J 0 bases; bases outside gene matches: 14. The CDR3 loop is CASSLDQGGHFSGNTIYF. The CDR3 DNA reads as TGTGCCAGCTCCCTGGATCAGGGGGGTCACTTCTCTGGAAACACCATATATTTT.